Shown below are 22 T cell receptor beta chains from a single sample sequenced in a study of CD8+ T cells in alopecia areata. Sample treatment: oral pan-JAK inhibitor, 5-10 mg twice daily. RNA was extracted and reverse transcribed into cDNA as the sequencing template. The assay was immunoSEQ multiplex PCR, and TCRdb's table has in-frame clones only and misses some. The sample yields about 160,000 clones, roughly 65% seen once. Source: CD4+ T cells sorted from blood, taken at week 4, from a patient treated with tofacitinib. These TCRs come from a human donor with alopecia areata.

This clone has more than one count but fewer than ten. This sequence joins TRBV2 and TRBJ1-2; D uncertain. Trimming left V 2 bases short and J 4 bases short, with 5 bases between. Germline CDR1 SNHLY, CDR2 FYNNEI. The CDR3 is made up of 12 amino acids. The CDR3 DNA sequence: TGTGCCAGCAGTGAACAGGCCTATGGCTACACCTTC. Translation gives CASSEQAYGYTF.

The rearrangement joins TRBV25-1 to TRBJ2-7; 9 nucleotides align to TRBD1. Per the germline V gene, CDR1 is MGHDK and CDR2 is SYGVNS. V trimming: 7 bases; J trimming: 4 bases; junction bases outside the gene matches: 5. This CDR3 spans 13 amino acids. The CDR3 coding sequence is TGTGCCAGCACAGGGACAGGGAGTTACGAGCAGTACTTC. Translating gives CASTGTGSYEQYF.

In this sample, this clone turned up a few times. Other DNA sequences from this sample encode an identical CDR3 as well. V gene TRBV29-1 combines with J gene TRBJ2-5, with a tentative D call TRBD1 (6 bases). This CDR3 region has 13 residues. The V gene's germline CDR1 is SQVTM and CDR2 ANQGSEA. Between the trimmed V and J ends, which lost 4 bases and 2 bases, there was a span of 11 bases. The CDR3 coding sequence is TGCAGCGTTGCAGGACAGCCACAAGAGACCCAGTACTTC. Translating it yields CSVAGQPQETQYF.

This clone turned up a few times. V and J are TRBV25-1 and TRBJ1-2, with unresolved D. The CDR3 totals 14 residues. The germline CDR1 and CDR2 sequences are MGHDK and SYGVNS. The V and J ends lost 2 bases and 8 bases respectively, with 15 bases between them. In DNA form, the CDR3 reads TGTGCCAGCAGTGAACCCCAGGAAATAGGGGGCTACACCTTC. Its protein product is CASSEPQEIGGYTF.

The rearrangement links TRBV30 to TRBJ1-1, with no clear D. This CDR3 is built from 13 residues. V was clipped by 4 bases and J by 3 bases, with 12 bases between them. Germline values: CDR1 GTSNPN, CDR2 SVGIG (reference sequence). CDR3 bases: TGTGCCTGGAATTCCCAGGATGACACTGAAGCTTTCTTT. Translation gives CAWNSQDDTEAFF.

The V call is TRBV4-2, the J call TRBJ1-4; 9 bases line up with TRBD1. V lost 4 bases and J lost 8; bases outside the gene matches: 14. The CDR3 contains 17 residues. Germline lookup yields CDR1 LGHNA and CDR2 YNFKEQ. The CDR3 here is CASSRIPGDRVTEKLFF. The CDR3 DNA follows: TGTGCCAGCAGCCGTATCCCGGGGGACAGGGTCACCGAAAAACTGTTTTTT.

The chain employs TRBV7-8 and TRBJ2-7; D gene uncertain. Germline V lookup: CDR1 SGHVS, CDR2 FQNEAQ. This CDR3 has 15 amino acids. Trimming took 5 bases from V and 2 from J, leaving 16 bases between them. The CDR3 protein is CASSQDHRETYEQYF. The CDR3 bases are TGTGCCAGCAGCCAGGATCACAGAGAAACCTACGAGCAGTACTTC.

The chain employs TRBV29-1 and TRBJ2-7; 7 bases map to TRBD1. CDR1 and CDR2 (germline): SQVTM, ANQGSEA. Germline trimming cut 7 bases from V and 7 bases from J; bases unmatched to any gene: 13. This CDR3 region has 13 residues. The CDR3 protein is CSATNRGTGEQYF. The CDR3 DNA reads TGCAGCGCCACGAACAGGGGAACGGGAGAGCAGTACTTC.

The chain carries TRBV5-1 and TRBJ1-2; D remains ambiguous. Germline CDR1 is SGHRS and CDR2 is YFSETQ. The V end was cut by 0 bases, the J end by 7 bases, with 13 bases between. The CDR3 length is 14 residues. The CDR3 protein is CASSLVSATVGYTF. The CDR3 nucleotides read TGCGCCAGCAGCTTGGTTTCGGCCACGGTTGGCTACACCTTC. Drawing the rest from reference TRBV5-1 and TRBJ1-2, the complete variable domain is KAGVTQTPRYLIKTRGQQVTLSCSPISGHRSVSWYQQTPGQGLQFLFEYFSETQRNKGNFPGRFSGRQFSNSRSEMNVSTLELGDSALYLCASSLVSATVGYTFGSGTRLTVV.

The rearrangement joins TRBV9 to TRBJ1-1; D gene uncertain. Looked up from germline, CDR1 is SGDLS and CDR2 is YYNGEE. V shed 2 bases and J shed 3 bases, with 14 bases lying between them. This CDR3 region has 15 residues. CDR3 nucleotide sequence: TGTGCCAGCAGCGTCGGTCCGTCGAGGGACACTGAAGCTTTCTTT. Amino acids: CASSVGPSRDTEAFF.

The chain uses TRBV29-1 and TRBJ1-1; 7 bases line up with TRBD1. The CDR3 runs 13 residues. In germline, CDR1 is SQVTM, CDR2 ANQGSEA. V gave up 5 bases and J gave up 1 base; unmatched junction bases: 4. The CDR3 DNA sequence: TGCAGCGTTATGACAGGGCCGAACACTGAAGCTTTCTTT. Residues: CSVMTGPNTEAFF.

The chain joins TRBV30 to TRBJ1-5; a possible D gene is TRBD1 (5 bases). In germline, CDR1 is GTSNPN, CDR2 SVGIG (reference sequence). Trimming pared 1 base from V and 6 bases from J, leaving 10 bases between. The CDR3 covers 13 residues. The CDR3 reads CAWSEQGGQPQHF. The CDR3 DNA follows: TGTGCCTGGAGTGAGCAGGGAGGTCAGCCCCAGCATTTT.

CDR3 loop: CASSPQGQGLETQYF. DNA for the CDR3: TGTGCCAGCTCACCTCAGGGACAGGGTTTGGAGACCCAGTACTTC. The V gene is TRBV18, the J gene TRBJ2-5; 9 bases match TRBD1. Unmatched junction bases numbered 7, after V lost 3 bases and J lost 5 bases. Germline V gene data show CDR1 as KGHSH and CDR2 as LQKENI. The length of the CDR3 is 15 residues.

This chain uses TRBV14 with TRBJ1-1, with 7 bases matching TRBD1. The CDR3 sequence is 13 residues long. V was pared by 3 bases and J by 4 bases, with 2 bases of the junction left unmatched. Germline CDR1 is SGHDN and CDR2 is FVKESK. CDR3 amino acids: CASSHTGATEAFF. CDR3 DNA: TGTGCCAGCAGCCACACAGGGGCCACTGAAGCTTTCTTT.

The V gene is TRBV5-1, the J gene TRBJ2-3; 10 positions match TRBD1. Germline assignment: CDR1 SGHRS and CDR2 YFSETQ. The CDR3 contains 14 residues. The J segment lost 7 bases and the V segment lost 5 bases, leaving 7 bases of the junction unmatched. CDR3 residues: CASSPGTGAHTQYF. The CDR3 DNA is TGCGCCAGCAGTCCCGGGACAGGGGCTCATACGCAGTATTTT.

This chain uses TRBV7-9 with TRBJ2-5; the D is unclear. The germline CDR1 and CDR2 sequences are SEHNR and FQNEAQ (reference sequence). The CDR3 is 12 residues long. Trimming removed 9 bases at V and 4 bases at J, with 12 bases between. CDR3 sequence (DNA): TGTGCCAGTAGAGACTGGAGAGAGACCCAGTACTTC. Translation: CASRDWRETQYF.

In this sample, this clone turned up a few times. The chain links TRBV5-5 to TRBJ2-1; TRBD2 aligns across 11 bases. From germline, CDR1 is SGHKS and CDR2 YYEKEE (reference sequence). The V gene end was trimmed by 5 bases and the J gene end by 3 bases; junction bases not matched to a gene: 7. The CDR3 covers 16 residues. CDR3 in amino acids: CASSKELAGVYNEQFF. CDR3 nucleotides: TGTGCCAGCAGTAAAGAACTAGCGGGGGTCTACAATGAGCAGTTCTTC.

The chain combines TRBV19 with TRBJ1-1, with D perhaps matching TRBD1 (6 bases). The CDR3 spans 14 residues. V lost 5 bases and J lost 4, with 14 bases in between. Per the germline V gene, CDR1 is LNHDA and CDR2 is SQIVND (reference sequence). The CDR3 loop reads CASSWGGYGTEAFF. CDR3 DNA sequence: TGTGCCAGTAGTTGGGGGGGCTACGGCACTGAAGCTTTCTTT. Based on the CDR3 plus reference TRBV19 and TRBJ1-1, the full variable domain is DGGITQSPKYLFRKEGQNVTLSCEQNLNHDAMYWYRQDPGQGLRLIYYSQIVNDFQKGDIAEGYSVSREKKESFPLTVTSAQKNPTAFYLCASSWGGYGTEAFFGQGTRLTVV.

The rearrangement joins TRBV30 to TRBJ2-5, with D perhaps TRBD1 (6 bases). Trimming removed 4 bases at V and 5 bases at J, with 20 bases between. The CDR3 consists of 15 residues. Germline CDR1 reads GTSNPN; CDR2 reads SVGIG (reference sequence). The CDR3 sequence is CAWTGHSRRAETQYF. The DNA for the CDR3 is TGTGCCTGGACGGGACACTCGCGCCGCGCGGAGACCCAGTACTTC.

V and J are TRBV4-3 and TRBJ2-1; D is possibly TRBD1 (5 bases). The germline CDR1 and CDR2 sequences are LGHNA and YSLEER. V was clipped by 3 bases and J by 4 bases, with 7 bases between them. The CDR3 is 13 amino acids. DNA of the CDR3: TGCGCCAGCAGCCAGACAGATTACAATGAGCAGTTCTTC. Amino acid sequence: CASSQTDYNEQFF.

V gene TRBV27 combines with J gene TRBJ1-6; D possibly corresponds to TRBD1 (5 bases). CDR1 is MNHEY, CDR2 SMNVEV, per germline (reference sequence). The CDR3 spans 15 residues. V was pared by 6 bases and J by 4 bases, with 13 bases between. The CDR3 reads CASRSQGLYNSPLHF. CDR3 nucleotides: TGTGCCAGCAGATCTCAGGGCCTTTATAATTCACCCCTCCACTTT.

The chain carries TRBV19 and TRBJ1-5; D might be TRBD1 (5 bases). The length of the CDR3 is 16 residues. The ends were cut back, 3 bases at V and 2 bases at J, with 14 bases in the middle. Germline CDR1 LNHDA, CDR2 SQIVND (reference sequence). CDR3 loop: CASSIFGGRRNQPQHF. The CDR3 DNA reads TGTGCCAGTAGTATCTTTGGGGGTCGGCGCAATCAGCCCCAGCATTTT.